What follows are 15 T cell receptor beta chains derived from one specimen sequenced in a study of low-dose radiotherapy and immunotherapy resistance in tumors. Stated time point: before trial treatment. Primers targeting TRAV and TRBV primed first-strand cDNA, covering alpha and beta chains. With a constant-region primer and a V-primer adapter, TCRs were subjected to 20 PCR cycles of amplification. TCRdb analysed the reads with MiXCR anew, one entry per CDR3 protein. The sample has some 57,000 distinct CDR3 sequences; 20% to 25% are singletons. The material was PBMCs, obtained before treatment. These receptor sequences come from a male donor with prostate cancer.

This clonotype appeared many times. The chain links TRBV5-4 to TRBJ2-2; TRBD1 or TRBD2 may be the D gene (5 bases each). This CDR3 spans 13 amino acids. V lost 4 bases to trimming and J lost 6 bases, with 10 bases between them. The germline gives CDR1 SGHNT, CDR2 YYREEE (reference sequence). The CDR3 DNA sequence: TGTGCCAGCAGCCCGAGGGACCCCGGGGAGCTGTTTTTT. It translates to CASSPRDPGELFF.

On this clonotype: With a far larger clone one base away, a read error is the likely cause. This sequence joins TRBV6-5 and TRBJ1-1, with D uncertain. The CDR3 spans 12 residues. V was shortened by 5 bases and J by 7 bases, with 11 bases between the two germline ends. The germline gives CDR1 MNHEY, CDR2 SVGAGI. CDR3 sequence: CASSGEQVEAFF. CDR3 coding DNA: TGTGCCAGCAGTGGGGAGCAGGTTGAAGCTTTCTTT.

This clonotype is medium-sized. V gene TRBV29-1 combines with J gene TRBJ2-1; TRBD2 aligns across 7 bases. The V and J ends lost 5 bases and 9 bases, in that order; junction bases with no gene match: 10. The CDR3 runs 13 residues. In germline, CDR1 is SQVTM, CDR2 ANQGSEA. CDR3 sequence reads: CSVSSGTRGEQFF. The DNA of the CDR3 is TGCAGCGTTTCCAGCGGGACGAGAGGTGAGCAGTTCTTC.

This clonotype showed up many times. The V and J genes are TRBV20-1 and TRBJ1-4; 7 nucleotides line up with TRBD1. J was trimmed by 0 bases and V by 2 bases; bases with no gene match: 6. The CDR3 contains 16 residues. The germline CDR1 and CDR2 sequences are DFQATT and SNEGSKA (reference sequence). This CDR3 is CSARPRGLTTNEKLFF. CDR3 nucleotides: TGCAGTGCTAGACCCAGGGGGTTAACAACTAATGAAAAACTGTTTTTT.

Comment on this clonotype: This likely stems from a read error, as it lies one base from a far larger clone. V usage is TRBV12-3 or TRBV12-4 and J usage is TRBJ1-1, with D possibly TRBD1 on 5 matching bases. This CDR3 spans 17 amino acids. V lost 4 bases, J lost 4 bases, and 22 bases lay in between. CDR3 sequence reads: CASSYGRSRVGGTEAFF. CDR3 DNA: TGTGCCAGCAGTTACGGTAGGAGCAGGGTTGGGGGCACTGAAGCTTTCTTT.

The rearrangement links TRBV28 to TRBJ1-5, with 7 bases aligning to TRBD1. V was clipped by 3 bases and J by 0 bases; unmatched bases: 5. Germline CDR1 reads MDHEN; CDR2 reads SYDVKM. The CDR3 is 16 residues long. This CDR3 is CASSFLGQSSNQPQHF. CDR3 in DNA: TGTGCCAGCAGTTTCCTGGGACAGAGTAGCAATCAGCCCCAGCATTTT. The full variable domain, completed using reference TRBV28 and TRBJ1-5, is DVKVTQSSRYLVKRTGEKVFLECVQDMDHENMFWYRQDPGLGLRLIYFSYDVKMKEKGDIPEGYSVSREKKERFSLILESASTNQTSMYLCASSFLGQSSNQPQHFGDGTRLSIL.

CDR3 bases: TGTGCCGGACGACAGGGGACCTACGAGCAGTACTTC. It yields the protein CAGRQGTYEQYF. The chain joins TRBV6-1 to TRBJ2-7, with 8 bases fitting TRBD1. Germline CDR1 reads MNHNS; CDR2 reads SASEGT. The J segment lost 2 bases and the V segment lost 11 bases, leaving 5 bases of the junction unmatched. CDR3 size: 12 residues.

The table lists this clonotype with many counts. The chain carries TRBV11-3 and TRBJ2-1; perhaps TRBD2 as D (5 bases). Trimming removed 5 bases from V and 2 bases from J, with 13 bases in between. The CDR3 has 15 residues. Germline assignment: CDR1 SGHNT and CDR2 YENEEA. CDR3 region: CASSPGGGPYNEQFF. As DNA, the CDR3 is TGTGCCAGCAGCCCCGGAGGTGGGCCCTACAATGAGCAGTTCTTC.

The J gene is TRBJ2-3, the V gene TRBV30, with 8 bases fitting TRBD2. Trimming cost V 2 bases and J 5 bases; bases outside gene matches: 21. The CDR3 sequence is 19 residues long. CDR1 and CDR2 (germline): GTSNPN, SVGIG (reference sequence). The CDR3 reads CAWSPTLGRSRGVRDTQYF. The CDR3 DNA is TGTGCCTGGAGTCCTACCCTGGGGCGGTCGCGGGGGGTCAGAGATACGCAGTATTTT.

V gene TRBV11-2 combines with J gene TRBJ2-7, with 10 bases matching TRBD1. Germline trimming cut 3 bases from V and 3 bases from J; bases unmatched to any gene: 2. This CDR3 comprises 14 residues. Germline CDR1 reads SGHAT; CDR2 reads FQNNGV. DNA for the CDR3: TGTGCCAGCAGCTTTGGGACAGGGGACTACGAGCAGTACTTC. This codes for CASSFGTGDYEQYF. Together with reference TRBV11-2 and TRBJ2-7, the CDR3 gives the full variable domain: EAGVAQSPRYKIIEKRQSVAFWCNPISGHATLYWYQQILGQGPKLLIQFQNNGVVDDSQLPKDRFSAERLKGVDSTLKIQPAKLEDSAVYLCASSFGTGDYEQYFGPGTRLTVT.

This clonotype is termed medium-sized (0.01 to 0.1%). CDR3 protein: CASSLGQINEQFF. CDR3 DNA: TGTGCCAGCAGTTTAGGACAGATCAATGAGCAGTTCTTC. V gene TRBV28 combines with J gene TRBJ2-1, with D perhaps matching TRBD1 (6 bases). From germline, CDR1 is MDHEN and CDR2 SYDVKM. Trimming left V 2 bases short and J 6 bases short, with 8 bases between. CDR3 size: 13 residues.

J is TRBJ2-7 and V is TRBV27; 12 nucleotides agree with TRBD2. Germline V lookup: CDR1 MNHEY, CDR2 SMNVEV (reference sequence). Losses at the gene ends were 4 bases for V and 0 bases for J; bases not matched to a gene: 7. The CDR3 has 17 amino acids. CDR3 sequence: CASSSPGLAGSSYEQYF. CDR3 in DNA: TGTGCCAGCAGTTCCCCGGGACTAGCGGGTAGCTCCTACGAGCAGTACTTC.

The V and J genes are TRBV5-1 and TRBJ2-1; 7 bases line up with TRBD2. CDR3 length: 14 amino acids. Per the germline V gene, CDR1 is SGHRS and CDR2 is YFSETQ. J gave up 7 bases and V 7 bases, and 11 bases lay outside the gene matches. The chain's CDR3 is CASSSGDSMNEQFF. The CDR3, as DNA: TGCGCCAGCTCAAGCGGGGATTCGATGAATGAGCAGTTCTTC. Variable domain in full (rest from reference TRBV5-1 and TRBJ2-1): KAGVTQTPRYLIKTRGQQVTLSCSPISGHRSVSWYQQTPGQGLQFLFEYFSETQRNKGNFPGRFSGRQFSNSRSEMNVSTLELGDSALYLCASSSGDSMNEQFFGPGTRLTVL.

This clonotype appeared many times. The chain couples TRBV20-1 to TRBJ2-1, with 11 bases that match TRBD2. The CDR3 is 14 amino acids. V gave up 3 bases and J gave up 9 bases; unmatched junction bases: 7. Germline loops: CDR1 DFQATT, CDR2 SNEGSKA (reference sequence). CDR3 sequence reads: CSASSLAGVGEQFF. The CDR3 nucleotides read TGCAGTGCTAGTTCACTAGCGGGAGTGGGTGAGCAGTTCTTC.

For the CDR3, the DNA is TGTGCCAGCAGTTCCATCCGGGCCGGGCAAAACATTCAGTACTTC. It yields the protein CASSSIRAGQNIQYF. V is TRBV27 and J is TRBJ2-4; D not resolved. This CDR3 contains 15 residues. The germline CDR1 and CDR2 sequences are MNHEY and SMNVEV (reference sequence). The germline V and J ends were trimmed by 4 bases and 5 bases, with 15 bases remaining between them.